Each of the 25 T cell receptor beta chains below was sequenced from the same sample in a study of cytomegalovirus exposure and HLA in healthy donors. The study ran its PCR with 60 Vbeta and 13 Jbeta primers. The assay was immunoSEQ multiplex PCR, and TCRdb's table has in-frame clones only and misses some. Among approximately 40,000 clones, about 66% were seen once, and the ten largest hold around 18%. Sequences were obtained from PBMCs. The receptors were sampled from a man aged 50 to 59 in good health and CMV-seropositive.

The chain combines TRBV7-9 with TRBJ1-2; 7 bases fit TRBD1. V was pared by 5 bases and J by 13 bases, with 7 bases of the junction left unmatched. There are 11 residues in the CDR3. Germline CDR1 is SEHNR and CDR2 is FQNEAQ (reference sequence). The chain's CDR3 is CASSLTGEGTF. CDR3 DNA sequence: TGTGCCAGCAGCCTCACAGGGGAAGGCACCTTC.

The chain has TRBV7-2 and TRBJ2-7, with 15 positions matching TRBD2. CDR1 is SGHTA, CDR2 FQGNSA, per germline. The CDR3 spans 18 residues. V trimming: 5 bases; J trimming: 2 bases; junction bases outside the gene matches: 10. The CDR3 region has the DNA TGTGCCAGCAGCAACCCGGGACTAGCGGGGGGCCCCGCCTACGAGCAGTACTTC. This codes for CASSNPGLAGGPAYEQYF.

V and J are TRBV6-5 and TRBJ1-5; 7 bases line up with TRBD1. Germline V gene sequence: CDR1 MNHEY, CDR2 SVGAGI. This CDR3 region has 15 residues. Trimming cost V 2 bases and J 7 bases; bases outside gene matches: 8. DNA for the CDR3: TGTGCCAGCAGTTACAGGGGGCAAGGGCGGCAGCCCCAGCATTTT. Amino acids: CASSYRGQGRQPQHF.

The chain uses TRBV19 and TRBJ2-2; D ambiguous. V shed 3 bases and J shed 3 bases, with 5 bases lying between them. Germline CDR1 reads LNHDA; CDR2 reads SQIVND (reference sequence). The CDR3 is made up of 13 amino acids. The CDR3 region is CASSIRDTGELFF. CDR3 DNA: TGTGCCAGTAGTATCCGAGACACCGGGGAGCTGTTTTTT. Looking up the rest from reference TRBV19 and TRBJ2-2 gives the full variable domain: DGGITQSPKYLFRKEGQNVTLSCEQNLNHDAMYWYRQDPGQGLRLIYYSQIVNDFQKGDIAEGYSVSREKKESFPLTVTSAQKNPTAFYLCASSIRDTGELFFGEGSRLTVL.

The V call is TRBV5-1, the J call TRBJ2-1; 16 nucleotides align to TRBD2. Germline-derived CDR1 and CDR2 are SGHRS and YFSETQ. This CDR3 has 17 residues. V lost 4 bases and J lost 5; bases outside the gene matches: 6. CDR3: CASSPGLAGGQHNEQFF. In nucleotides, the CDR3 is TGCGCCAGCAGCCCGGGACTAGCGGGGGGGCAGCACAATGAGCAGTTCTTC.

The chain employs TRBV7-2 and TRBJ2-1; TRBD2 agrees at 12 bases. From germline, CDR1 is SGHTA and CDR2 FQGNSA. The trim removed 0 bases at V and 12 bases at J, leaving 9 bases unmatched. CDR3 length: 16 residues. The CDR3 DNA is TGTGCCAGCAGCTTAGCGCAAGGACTAGCGGGGTTTGGGCAGTTCTTC. It codes for CASSLAQGLAGFGQFF.

This clone was found a few times. In DNA, the CDR3 is TGTGCCATCAGTGACCGGACTAGCGGGCAAGCCATTCCCTACGAGCAGTACTTC. This gives the protein CAISDRTSGQAIPYEQYF. The gene calls are TRBV10-3 and TRBJ2-7; 11 bases map to TRBD2. Unmatched junction bases numbered 12, after V lost 3 bases and J lost 2 bases. The germline gives CDR1 ENHRY, CDR2 SYGVKD. The CDR3 contains 18 residues.

This clone was counted only a few times. The rearrangement joins TRBV7-3 to TRBJ2-1, with 9 bases aligning to TRBD2. CDR3 size: 15 residues. The germline gives CDR1 SGHTA, CDR2 FQGTGA. Losses at the gene ends were 5 bases for V and 3 bases for J; bases not matched to a gene: 5. In DNA, the CDR3 is TGTGCCAGCAGCGCTAGCGGGGCTTTCTACAATGAGCAGTTCTTC. This gives the protein CASSASGAFYNEQFF.

As DNA, the CDR3 is TGTGCCAGCAGCACCTCATCGGGGAGTAATGAAAAACTGTTTTTT. It specifies CASSTSSGSNEKLFF. This chain links TRBV11-2 with TRBJ1-4; D gene unclear. Looked up from germline, CDR1 is SGHAT and CDR2 is FQNNGV. Trimming stripped 5 bases from V and 4 bases from J, with 14 bases between. CDR3 length: 15 residues.

As DNA, the CDR3 is TGTGCCAGCAGAAAACAGGACATAGGCACAGATACGCAGTATTTT. Amino acids: CASRKQDIGTDTQYF. The chain recombines TRBV2 with TRBJ2-3; D possibly corresponds to TRBD1 (5 bases). The V gene's germline CDR1 is SNHLY and CDR2 FYNNEI. The CDR3 is made up of 15 amino acids. Deletions cut 6 bases from V and 1 base from J, with 14 bases between. Full variable domain (outside the CDR3, taken from reference TRBV2 and TRBJ2-3): EPEVTQTPSHQVTQMGQEVILRCVPISNHLYFYWYRQILGQKVEFLVSFYNNEISEKSEIFDDQFSVERPDGSNFTLKIRSTKLEDSAMYFCASRKQDIGTDTQYFGPGTRLTVL.

The chain carries TRBV5-1 and TRBJ2-1; a weak D match, TRBD2 (6 bases). The V end lost 0 bases, the J end lost 5 bases, and 12 bases lay between the germline ends. This CDR3 contains 15 residues. Germline V gene data show CDR1 as SGHRS and CDR2 as YFSETQ. CDR3 coding DNA: TGCGCCAGCAGCTTGGTCGCGGGGATTGACAATGAGCAGTTCTTC. It specifies CASSLVAGIDNEQFF.

CDR3 sequence: CASSYSIGQGFHEQFF. The CDR3 region has the DNA TGTGCCAGCAGTTACTCGATAGGACAGGGTTTCCATGAGCAGTTCTTC. This chain connects TRBV6-5 to TRBJ2-1, with 8 positions matching TRBD1. Germline CDR1 is MNHEY and CDR2 is SVGAGI. The CDR3 is 16 amino acids. V lost 0 bases to trimming and J lost 8 bases; unmatched junction nucleotides: 9.

This clone has a handful of counts. This chain links TRBV4-1 with TRBJ2-7; 9 nucleotides match TRBD1. Trimming cost V 4 bases and J 6 bases; bases outside gene matches: 13. CDR3 length: 16 amino acids. Germline CDR1 and CDR2: MGHRA and YSYEKL. Here the CDR3 DNA reads TGCGCCAGCAGCCCCGGACAGGGGCCCCTCCAAGGCGAGCAGTACTTC. Its translation: CASSPGQGPLQGEQYF.

The J gene is TRBJ2-5, the V gene TRBV4-3, with D possibly matching TRBD2 (7 bases). Trimming pared 1 base from V and 0 bases from J, leaving 18 bases between. The CDR3 sequence is 18 residues long. Germline lookup yields CDR1 LGHNA and CDR2 YSLEER. The chain's CDR3 is CASSQGFVRGGDQETQYF. In DNA, the CDR3 is TGCGCCAGCAGCCAAGGATTTGTTCGCGGGGGCGACCAAGAGACCCAGTACTTC.

This clone was seen only a few times. The germline gene is not matched at one end of the junction; a read error may be the cause. The chain links TRBV14 to TRBJ2-7; 9 nucleotides align to TRBD2. Germline CDR1 is SGHDN and CDR2 is FVKESK. CDR3 size: 12 residues. The CDR3 nucleotides read TGTGCCAGCAGCCGGCGGGAGGGCCAGAAAAACTTC. Amino acid sequence: CASSRREGQKNF.

The rearrangement joins TRBV19 to TRBJ1-2; 8 positions match TRBD1. This CDR3 is built from 14 residues. Germline V gene sequence: CDR1 LNHDA, CDR2 SQIVND (reference sequence). The V gene end was trimmed by 5 bases and the J gene end by 4 bases; junction bases not matched to a gene: 6. DNA of the CDR3: TGTGCCAGTAGTTCAGGGGGCTACGGCTATGGCTACACCTTC. Amino acid sequence: CASSSGGYGYGYTF.

The gene calls are TRBV28 and TRBJ1-1, with TRBD1 matching over 7 bases. Trimming took 5 bases from V and 4 from J; bases not matched to a gene: 10. This CDR3 comprises 15 residues. Germline-derived CDR1 and CDR2 are MDHEN and SYDVKM. CDR3 DNA sequence: TGTGCCAGCAGTGTAAACAGGGGCTTGGGCACTGAAGCTTTCTTT. As protein: CASSVNRGLGTEAFF. Drawing the rest from reference TRBV28 and TRBJ1-1, the complete variable domain is DVKVTQSSRYLVKRTGEKVFLECVQDMDHENMFWYRQDPGLGLRLIYFSYDVKMKEKGDIPEGYSVSREKKERFSLILESASTNQTSMYLCASSVNRGLGTEAFFGQGTRLTVV.

This clone showed up just a few times. The CDR3: CASSPGSLAVQPYYEQYF. DNA for the CDR3: TGTGCCAGCAGCCCCGGCTCGCTAGCGGTGCAACCCTACTACGAGCAGTACTTC. The chain combines TRBV7-9 with TRBJ2-7; the match to TRBD2 covers 7 bases. Germline CDR1 SEHNR, CDR2 FQNEAQ (reference sequence). The CDR3 is 18 residues long. V lost 5 bases, J lost 3 bases, and 19 bases stayed unmatched.

The chain recombines TRBV2 with TRBJ2-7; 8 positions agree with TRBD2. This CDR3 has 16 residues. V lost 4 bases and J lost 0; bases outside the gene matches: 8. The V gene's germline CDR1 is SNHLY and CDR2 FYNNEI. The CDR3 nucleotides read TGTGCCAGCAGTGCCCCCCTCCGGGGGGGCTCCTACGAGCAGTACTTC. As protein: CASSAPLRGGSYEQYF. The full variable domain, completed using reference TRBV2 and TRBJ2-7, is EPEVTQTPSHQVTQMGQEVILRCVPISNHLYFYWYRQILGQKVEFLVSFYNNEISEKSEIFDDQFSVERPDGSNFTLKIRSTKLEDSAMYFCASSAPLRGGSYEQYFGPGTRLTVT.

The rearrangement joins TRBV5-1 to TRBJ2-7; D is possibly TRBD2 (7 bases). The CDR3 contains 14 residues. Per the germline V gene, CDR1 is SGHRS and CDR2 is YFSETQ. With 4 bases removed from V and 3 bases from J, the gap between germline ends came to 14 bases. CDR3 sequence reads: CASSPEGGGYEQYF. CDR3 sequence (DNA): TGCGCCAGCAGCCCGGAGGGGGGGGGCTACGAGCAGTACTTC.

This chain uses TRBV6-5 with TRBJ1-6; TRBD1 matches 7 bases. Germline CDR1 and CDR2: MNHEY and SVGAGI. Trimming at V came to 8 bases and at J to 7 bases, leaving 5 bases not matched to a gene. This CDR3 is built from 13 residues. CDR3 sequence (DNA): TGTGCCAGCGCGGGACAGCCCAATTCACCCCTCCACTTT. Residues: CASAGQPNSPLHF.

The chain combines TRBV4-3 with TRBJ2-3; perhaps TRBD1 as D (6 bases). V was trimmed by 3 bases and J by 2 bases, leaving 15 bases between them. The CDR3 is made up of 16 amino acids. Germline values: CDR1 LGHNA, CDR2 YSLEER. The CDR3 sequence is CASSQAQGPITDTQYF. The DNA of the CDR3 is TGCGCCAGCAGCCAGGCTCAGGGGCCCATCACAGATACGCAGTATTTT.

This sequence joins TRBV13 and TRBJ2-3, with TRBD2 matching 7 bases. V shed 2 bases and J 3 bases; nucleotides not matched to a gene: 5. The germline gives CDR1 PRHDT, CDR2 FYEKMQ (reference sequence). The CDR3 consists of 15 residues. The CDR3, as DNA: TGTGCCAGCAGCTTAAGAACAGCGGGGACAGATACGCAGTATTTT. It yields the protein CASSLRTAGTDTQYF.

The sample holds one count of this clone. V and J are TRBV7-2 and TRBJ1-4, with a weak D call TRBD1 (5 bases). Germline V gene lookup returns CDR1 SGHTA and CDR2 FQGNSA. Trimming took off 5 bases at V and 8 bases at J, with 15 bases between the two ends. CDR3 length: 14 amino acids. CDR3 sequence (DNA): TGTGCCAGCAGCCCAAGACAGCCACCAGAAAAACTGTTTTTT. Amino acid sequence: CASSPRQPPEKLFF. Based on the CDR3 plus reference TRBV7-2 and TRBJ1-4, the full variable domain is GAGVSQSPSNKVTEKGKDVELRCDPISGHTALYWYRQSLGQGLEFLIYFQGNSAPDKSGLPSDRFSAERTGGSVSTLTIQRTQQEDSAVYLCASSPRQPPEKLFFGSGTQLSVL.

The chain combines TRBV7-8 with TRBJ2-3; 8 nucleotides line up with TRBD1. Germline CDR1 is SGHVS and CDR2 is FQNEAQ. V shed 3 bases, J shed 3 bases, and the junction held 2 bases outside the gene matches. The CDR3 runs 14 residues. CDR3 nucleotide sequence: TGTGCCAGCAGCTTTGGACAGGGAACAGATACGCAGTATTTT. It encodes CASSFGQGTDTQYF. Together with reference TRBV7-8 and TRBJ2-3, the CDR3 gives the full variable domain: GAGVSQSPRYKVAKRGQDVALRCDPISGHVSLFWYQQALGQGPEFLTYFQNEAQLDKSGLPSDRFFAERPEGSVSTLKIQRTQQEDSAVYLCASSFGQGTDTQYFGPGTRLTVL.